The entry below describes one T cell receptor (beta chain). Using immunoSEQ multiplex PCR, the repertoire was profiled, and TCRdb retains in-frame clones only, with some absent. This sample has tens of thousands of clones; around 75% occur once, and the top ten carry over 20%. This entry comes from a study of blood T cell repertoires in COVID-19. Across the study: The samples span acute and convalescent COVID-19 from the United States, Italy and Spain. T cells, B-cell-depleted T cells, or PBMCs provided the cDNA or gDNA that served as material.

The CDR3 has 15 amino acids. CDR1 is MDHEN and CDR2 is SYDVKM in the germline V gene. Trimming took 5 bases from V and 5 from J, leaving 18 bases between them. The clonotype was recovered from a man aged 65-85 years with acute or convalescent COVID-19. Sequencing was performed on peripheral blood. The chain couples TRBV28 to TRBJ2-5; D remains unclear. This chain's CDR3 is CASSPAGPNGETQYF. The CDR3 DNA reads as TGTGCCAGCAGTCCAGCCGGCCCCAACGGGGAGACCCAGTACTTC.